The 12 T cell receptor beta chains below all came from one sample that was sequenced in a study of CD8 T cells in ankylosing spondylitis. General study findings and limits: Typical of ankylosing spondylitis blood, it appeared, was a TCR beta motif of eight highly homologous variants.

Their antigens are not known. Using its own MiXCR run on the 5' RACE reads, TCRdb lists one record per CDR3 protein. The top ten hold 0.89% of the sample, which has roughly 450,000 distinct CDR3 sequences, roughly 26% seen once. The source material was blood, either unsorted or a sorted T cell fraction (not recorded which). These receptors were obtained from a male donor with ankylosing spondylitis.

This clonotype has just a few counts. CDR3: CATSRDNSYEQYV. CDR3 DNA sequence: TGTGCCACCAGCAGAGACAACTCCTACGAGCAGTACGTC. The chain joins TRBV15 to TRBJ2-7; D gene unclear. Trimming left V 0 bases short and J 0 bases short, with 3 bases between. Germline V CDR1 and CDR2: LNHNV, YYDKDF (reference sequence). There are 13 residues in the CDR3.

This clonotype was counted many times. The CDR3 bases are TGTGCCAGCAGCTTAGCGTGGGCGGGTGAGCAGTTCTTC. Translated, it gives CASSLAWAGEQFF. The chain joins TRBV7-6 to TRBJ2-1; a possible D gene is TRBD2 (5 bases). V lost 0 bases, J lost 9 bases, and 9 bases lay in between. Looked up from germline, CDR1 is SGHVS and CDR2 is FNYEAQ. This CDR3 comprises 13 residues.

The CDR3 bases are TGTGCCAGCAGCGTTACAGGGTCTAGCAATCAGCCCCAGCATTTT. It yields the protein CASSVTGSSNQPQHF. The chain links TRBV9 to TRBJ1-5; maybe TRBD1 (6 bases). Germline V gene lookup returns CDR1 SGDLS and CDR2 YYNGEE. This CDR3 spans 15 amino acids. Trimming took off 2 bases at V and 0 bases at J, with 9 bases between the two ends.

There are a few counts of this clonotype. The CDR3 nucleotides are TGTGCCAGCAGCTTAATTGGTCAGGGAACAGATACGCAGTATTTT. It encodes CASSLIGQGTDTQYF. J is TRBJ2-3 and V is TRBV7-2; perhaps TRBD1 as D (5 bases). Germline assignment: CDR1 SGHTA and CDR2 FQGNSA. Deletions cut 2 bases from V and 3 bases from J, with 12 bases between. This CDR3 is built from 15 residues.

This chain connects TRBV10-1 to TRBJ2-3; 13 nucleotides align to TRBD2. Germline lookup yields CDR1 WNHNN and CDR2 SYGVQD (reference sequence). The CDR3 is 17 residues long. After removal of 3 bases from V and 6 bases from J, the junction contained 9 bases not matched to a gene. CDR3 DNA sequence: TGCGCCAGCAGTGACCCGACTAGCGGGAGGTTCGGGGATACGCAGTATTTT. This sequence encodes CASSDPTSGRFGDTQYF.

This rearrangement joins TRBV3-1 to TRBJ2-5; no clear D. Trimming took 0 bases from V and 3 from J, leaving 11 bases between them. CDR3 length: 15 amino acids. The germline gives CDR1 LGHDT, CDR2 YNNKEL (reference sequence). DNA of the CDR3: TGTGCCAGCAGCCAAGATATGGGCCAGGAAGAGACCCAGTACTTC. It translates to CASSQDMGQEETQYF.

This chain joins TRBV29-1 and TRBJ2-5; D may be TRBD1 or TRBD2 (5 bases each). The germline V and J ends were trimmed by 5 bases and 7 bases, with 20 bases remaining between them. This CDR3 has 14 amino acids. Germline CDR1 reads SQVTM; CDR2 reads ANQGSEA. In DNA form, the CDR3 reads TGCAGCGTTACACAAAGGACGTCGAGGGGGACCCAGTACTTC. Translation gives CSVTQRTSRGTQYF.

This clonotype was seen a handful of times. V and J are TRBV20-1 and TRBJ1-1, with D possibly matching TRBD1 (6 bases). The CDR3 covers 16 residues. Germline assignment: CDR1 DFQATT and CDR2 SNEGSKA (reference sequence). Trimming took 3 bases from V and 0 from J, leaving 17 bases between them. The CDR3 bases are TGCAGTGCTAGTGGGGGCAGCCCGGACATGAACACTGAAGCTTTCTTT. Amino acid sequence: CSASGGSPDMNTEAFF.

The rearrangement joins TRBV19 to TRBJ2-1; 10 bases agree with TRBD2. Trimming took 6 bases from V and 5 from J; bases not matched to a gene: 10. In germline, CDR1 is LNHDA, CDR2 SQIVND (reference sequence). The CDR3 consists of 16 residues. The CDR3 here is CASSLPLAGAHNEQFF. The CDR3 DNA reads TGTGCCAGTAGCCTTCCTCTAGCGGGAGCCCACAATGAGCAGTTCTTC.

This clonotype has more than one count but fewer than ten. V and J are TRBV20-1 and TRBJ2-3; the D is unclear. Trimming removed 2 bases from V and 8 bases from J, with 17 bases in between. The CDR3 covers 14 residues. Germline V gene sequence: CDR1 DFQATT, CDR2 SNEGSKA (reference sequence). The CDR3: CSARLLTAWGTQYF. Written as DNA, the CDR3 is TGCAGTGCTAGATTATTGACGGCTTGGGGTACGCAGTATTTT.

V and J are TRBV20-1 and TRBJ1-2; D not resolved. Germline CDR1 DFQATT, CDR2 SNEGSKA (reference sequence). The CDR3 length is 12 residues. Deletions cut 0 bases from V and 7 bases from J, with 9 bases between. The CDR3 loop is CSARERAGGYTF. The CDR3, as DNA: TGCAGTGCTAGAGAAAGGGCCGGTGGCTACACCTTC.

The rearrangement uses TRBV12-3 or TRBV12-4 and TRBJ2-3, with 9 bases aligning to TRBD2. Trimming removed 7 bases from V and 2 bases from J; junction bases left unmatched: 10. The CDR3 totals 16 residues. CDR3 sequence reads: CASTHRTSVNTDTQYF. CDR3 in DNA: TGTGCCAGCACTCATAGGACTAGCGTGAACACAGATACGCAGTATTTT.